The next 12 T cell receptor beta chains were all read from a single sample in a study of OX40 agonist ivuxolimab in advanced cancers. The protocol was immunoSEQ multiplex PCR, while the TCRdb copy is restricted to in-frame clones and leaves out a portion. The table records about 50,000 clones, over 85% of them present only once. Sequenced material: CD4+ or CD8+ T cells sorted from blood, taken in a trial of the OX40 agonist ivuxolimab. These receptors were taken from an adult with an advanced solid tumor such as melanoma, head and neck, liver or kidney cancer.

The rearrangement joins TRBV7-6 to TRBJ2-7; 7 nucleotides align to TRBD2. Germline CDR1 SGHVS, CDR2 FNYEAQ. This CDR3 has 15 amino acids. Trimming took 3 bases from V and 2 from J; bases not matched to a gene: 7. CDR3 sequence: CASSFGASGAYEQYF. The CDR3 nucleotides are TGTGCCAGCAGCTTTGGTGCTAGCGGTGCCTACGAGCAGTACTTC.

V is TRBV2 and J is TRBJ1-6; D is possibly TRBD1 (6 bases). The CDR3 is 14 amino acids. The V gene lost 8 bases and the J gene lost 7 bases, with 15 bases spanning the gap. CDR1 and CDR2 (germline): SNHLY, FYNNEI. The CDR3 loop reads CASGTTWGNSPLHF. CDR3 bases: TGTGCCAGCGGGACAACTTGGGGAAATTCACCCCTCCACTTT.

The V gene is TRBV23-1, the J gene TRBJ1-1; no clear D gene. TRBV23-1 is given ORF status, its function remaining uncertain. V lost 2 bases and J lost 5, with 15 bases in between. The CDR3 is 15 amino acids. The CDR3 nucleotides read TGCGCCAGCAGTCAAGGGCTCCCAAGGGAAACTGAAGCTTTCTTT. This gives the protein CASSQGLPRETEAFF.

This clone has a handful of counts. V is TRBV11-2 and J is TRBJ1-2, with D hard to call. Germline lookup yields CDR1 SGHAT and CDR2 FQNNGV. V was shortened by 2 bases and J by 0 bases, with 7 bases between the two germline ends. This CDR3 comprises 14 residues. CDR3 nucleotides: TGTGCCAGCAGCTTACTGGGATCTAACTATGGCTACACCTTC. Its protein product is CASSLLGSNYGYTF. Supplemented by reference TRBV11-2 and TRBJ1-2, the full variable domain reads EAGVAQSPRYKIIEKRQSVAFWCNPISGHATLYWYQQILGQGPKLLIQFQNNGVVDDSQLPKDRFSAERLKGVDSTLKIQPAKLEDSAVYLCASSLLGSNYGYTFGSGTRLTVV.

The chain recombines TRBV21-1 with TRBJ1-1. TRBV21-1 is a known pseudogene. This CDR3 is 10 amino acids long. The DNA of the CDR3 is TGTGCCATCTATTCCCGGGGGGCTTTCTTT. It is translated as CAIYSRGAFF.

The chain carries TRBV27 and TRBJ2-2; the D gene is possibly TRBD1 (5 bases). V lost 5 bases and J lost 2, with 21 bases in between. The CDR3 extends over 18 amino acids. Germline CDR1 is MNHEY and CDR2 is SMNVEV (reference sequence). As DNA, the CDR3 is TGTGCCAGCAGTCCACAGGTTTACCTCTTACAAAACACCGGGGAGCTGTTTTTT. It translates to CASSPQVYLLQNTGELFF.

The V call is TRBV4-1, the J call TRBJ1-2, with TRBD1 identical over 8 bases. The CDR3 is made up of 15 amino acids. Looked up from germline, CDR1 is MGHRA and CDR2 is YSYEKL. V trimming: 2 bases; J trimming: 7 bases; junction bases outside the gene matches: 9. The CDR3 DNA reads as TGCGCCAGCAGCCAATACCGACAGGGGCCGGGTGGCTACACCTTC. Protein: CASSQYRQGPGGYTF.

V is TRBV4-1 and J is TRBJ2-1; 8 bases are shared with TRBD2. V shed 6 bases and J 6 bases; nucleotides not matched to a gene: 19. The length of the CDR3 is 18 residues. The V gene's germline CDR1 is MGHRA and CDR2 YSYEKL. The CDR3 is CASSQWPGLEVSANEQFF. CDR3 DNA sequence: TGCGCCAGCAGTCAATGGCCGGGACTAGAGGTTTCCGCCAATGAGCAGTTCTTC.

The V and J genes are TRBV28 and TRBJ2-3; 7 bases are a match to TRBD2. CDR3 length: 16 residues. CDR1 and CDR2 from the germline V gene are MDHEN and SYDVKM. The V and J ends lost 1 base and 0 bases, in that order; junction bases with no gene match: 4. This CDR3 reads CASSLYGGRSTDTQYF. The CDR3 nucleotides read TGTGCCAGCAGTTTATATGGCGGGAGAAGCACAGATACGCAGTATTTT.

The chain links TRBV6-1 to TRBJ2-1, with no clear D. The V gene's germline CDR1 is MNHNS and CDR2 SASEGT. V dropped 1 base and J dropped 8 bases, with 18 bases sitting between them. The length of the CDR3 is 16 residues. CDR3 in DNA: TGTGCCAGCAGTGAAGGTCCCTACCCCTTAATCGATGAGCAGTTCTTC. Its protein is CASSEGPYPLIDEQFF.

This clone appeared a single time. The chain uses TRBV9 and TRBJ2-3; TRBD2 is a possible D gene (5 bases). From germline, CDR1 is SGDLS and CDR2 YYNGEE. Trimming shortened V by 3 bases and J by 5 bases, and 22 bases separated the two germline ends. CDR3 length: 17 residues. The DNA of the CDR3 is TGTGCCAGCAGCGGAGACCCCCGGCGGGTAGGATTAGATACGCAGTATTTT. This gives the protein CASSGDPRRVGLDTQYF.

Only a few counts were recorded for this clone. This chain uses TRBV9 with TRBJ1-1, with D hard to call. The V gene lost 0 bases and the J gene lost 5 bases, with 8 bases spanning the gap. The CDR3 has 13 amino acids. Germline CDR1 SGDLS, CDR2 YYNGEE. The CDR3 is CASSVVSGTEAFF. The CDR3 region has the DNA TGTGCCAGCAGCGTAGTGAGTGGGACTGAAGCTTTCTTT.